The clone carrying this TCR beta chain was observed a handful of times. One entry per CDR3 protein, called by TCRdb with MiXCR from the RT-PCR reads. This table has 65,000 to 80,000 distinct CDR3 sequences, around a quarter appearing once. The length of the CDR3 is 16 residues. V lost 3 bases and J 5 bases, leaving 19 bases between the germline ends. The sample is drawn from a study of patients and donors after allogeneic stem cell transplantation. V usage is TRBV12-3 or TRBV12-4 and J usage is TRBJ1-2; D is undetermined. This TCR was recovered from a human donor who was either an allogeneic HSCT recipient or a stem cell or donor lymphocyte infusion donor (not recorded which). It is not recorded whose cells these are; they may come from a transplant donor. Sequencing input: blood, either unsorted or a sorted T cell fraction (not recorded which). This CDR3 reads CASSFRGSSALYGYTF. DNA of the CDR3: TGTGCCAGCAGTTTCCGCGGGTCGTCGGCCTTATATGGCTACACCTTC.